These 18 T cell receptor beta chains share one sample of origin, sequenced in a study of T cell responses to AZD1222 COVID-19 vaccine. Data came from immunoSEQ multiplex PCR; TCRdb stores just in-frame clones and leaves some out. This sample has about 170,000 clones, with 85% to 90% found just once. Here the sequenced sample was peripheral blood, taken on day 0 of AZD1222 vaccination. All receptors come from an adult in good health.

The chain employs TRBV28 and TRBJ2-2, with D possibly matching TRBD1 (5 bases). From germline, CDR1 is MDHEN and CDR2 SYDVKM. CDR3 length: 15 residues. V shed 2 bases and J shed 6 bases, with 13 bases lying between them. This chain's CDR3 is CASSLQGGDSGELFF. The CDR3 nucleotides are TGTGCCAGCAGTTTACAGGGTGGCGATTCCGGGGAGCTGTTTTTT.

The rearrangement links TRBV27 to TRBJ1-1, with D unresolved. The V gene lost 2 bases and the J gene lost 2 bases, with 9 bases spanning the gap. Germline loops: CDR1 MNHEY, CDR2 SMNVEV (reference sequence). CDR3 size: 14 residues. The CDR3 DNA is TGTGCCAGCAGTTTAAGGTGGGCCAACACTGAAGCTTTCTTT. Translated: CASSLRWANTEAFF.

The V and J genes are TRBV5-1 and TRBJ1-3; TRBD1 matches at 10 bases. Losses at the gene ends were 3 bases for V and 0 bases for J; bases not matched to a gene: 3. The CDR3 extends over 16 amino acids. The germline CDR1 and CDR2 sequences are SGHRS and YFSETQ. CDR3 loop: CASSYGQGGSGNTIYF. CDR3 coding DNA: TGCGCCAGCAGCTACGGACAGGGGGGCTCTGGAAACACCATATATTTT.

This sequence joins TRBV4-2 and TRBJ2-3, with 9 bases lining up with TRBD2. The CDR3 is made up of 17 amino acids. Unmatched junction bases numbered 7, after V lost 0 bases and J lost 3 bases. Looked up from germline, CDR1 is LGHNA and CDR2 is YNFKEQ. The CDR3 reads CASSQDTAGGLTDTQYF. The CDR3 nucleotides read TGTGCCAGCAGCCAAGATACGGCGGGGGGGCTAACAGATACGCAGTATTTT.

This chain joins TRBV29-1 and TRBJ2-4; TRBD1 aligns across 9 bases. CDR1 and CDR2 (germline): SQVTM, ANQGSEA. There are 12 residues in the CDR3. The V and J ends lost 6 bases and 5 bases, in that order; junction bases with no gene match: 2. The CDR3 protein is CSVRTGENIQYF. The CDR3 coding sequence is TGCAGCGTAAGGACAGGGGAAAACATTCAGTACTTC.

The chain carries TRBV6-5 and TRBJ2-3; possible D gene TRBD1, 6 bases. CDR3 length: 12 amino acids. The V gene lost 6 bases and the J gene lost 7 bases, with 11 bases spanning the gap. Germline V lookup: CDR1 MNHEY, CDR2 SVGAGI. In nucleotides, the CDR3 is TGTGCCAGCAGGAAGACAGGTTATACGCAGTATTTT. Its protein is CASRKTGYTQYF.

This chain uses TRBV6-5 with TRBJ2-2; 7 nucleotides agree with TRBD2. V lost 10 bases, J lost 1 base, and 6 bases stayed unmatched. The CDR3 loop spans 14 amino acids. The germline gives CDR1 MNHEY, CDR2 SVGAGI. The CDR3 nucleotides read TGTGCCACCCGTCGGGGGGTGAACACCGGGGAGCTGTTTTTT. Translation: CATRRGVNTGELFF.

This rearrangement joins TRBV3-1 (or the pseudogene TRBV3-2) to TRBJ1-2, with 7 bases aligning to TRBD1. Germline V gives CDR1 LGHDT, CDR2 YNNKEL (reference sequence). V shed 2 bases and J 4 bases; nucleotides not matched to a gene: 7. This CDR3 has 15 residues. CDR3 sequence: CASSQLGGTAYGYTF. CDR3 bases: TGTGCCAGCAGCCAACTGGGCGGGACAGCCTATGGCTACACCTTC.

This chain connects TRBV12-3 or TRBV12-4 to TRBJ2-7; D gene unclear. The V and J ends lost 3 bases and 5 bases respectively, with 5 bases between them. This CDR3 has 11 residues. The CDR3 sequence: CASSLGHEQYF. DNA for the CDR3: TGTGCCAGCAGTTTGGGTCACGAGCAGTACTTC.

This chain joins TRBV4-3 and TRBJ2-7; 10 bases map to TRBD1. Germline V gene data show CDR1 as LGHNA and CDR2 as YSLEER. J was trimmed by 2 bases and V by 1 base; bases with no gene match: 5. The length of the CDR3 is 16 residues. CDR3 sequence reads: CASSQGTGQGAYEQYF. Written as DNA, the CDR3 is TGCGCCAGCAGCCAAGGAACAGGACAGGGGGCCTACGAGCAGTACTTC.

This clone was recorded once. The chain combines TRBV30 with TRBJ1-4, with D hard to call. CDR3 length: 16 amino acids. Trimming removed 0 bases at V and 6 bases at J, with 17 bases between. Germline loops: CDR1 GTSNPN, CDR2 SVGIG (reference sequence). The CDR3 sequence is CAWSVLVERFDEKLFF. CDR3 nucleotide sequence: TGTGCCTGGAGTGTACTGGTAGAGCGGTTTGATGAAAAACTGTTTTTT.

The chain links TRBV5-6 to TRBJ2-7; D ambiguous. The CDR3 totals 14 residues. Per the germline V gene, CDR1 is SGHDT and CDR2 is YYEEEE. Trimming cost V 6 bases and J 5 bases, with 18 bases left between them. The CDR3 DNA reads as TGTGCCAGCACCCCTTCGTGGGCAGTCCACGAGCAGTACTTC. Protein product: CASTPSWAVHEQYF.

The V call is TRBV13, the J call TRBJ1-2; D unresolved. This CDR3 has 13 residues. V was clipped by 0 bases and J by 5 bases, with 7 bases between them. Germline V lookup: CDR1 PRHDT, CDR2 FYEKMQ (reference sequence). In nucleotides, the CDR3 is TGTGCCAGCAGCTTAGGCGGGATTTATGGCTACACCTTC. Translated, it gives CASSLGGIYGYTF.

The V and J genes are TRBV3-1 (or the pseudogene TRBV3-2) and TRBJ1-4, with D perhaps TRBD1 (5 bases). V lost 0 bases and J 8 bases, leaving 13 bases between the germline ends. The V gene's germline CDR1 is LGHDT and CDR2 YNNKEL (reference sequence). The CDR3 covers 15 residues. CDR3 in DNA: TGTGCCAGCAGCCAAGATTCAGGGTTCAAAGAAAAACTGTTTTTT. Its protein is CASSQDSGFKEKLFF.

CDR3 in DNA: TGTGCCAGCACCCCATTCCCCACGGAGCTATATGGCTACACCTTC. Protein product: CASTPFPTELYGYTF. The chain is built from TRBV7-2 and TRBJ1-2; D unclear. With 7 bases removed from V and 5 bases from J, the gap between germline ends came to 20 bases. Germline V CDR1 and CDR2: SGHTA, FQGNSA. The CDR3 runs to 15 residues.

The chain uses TRBV6-6 and TRBJ1-1, with D uncertain. The V end lost 0 bases, the J end lost 4 bases, and 9 bases lay between the germline ends. CDR1 and CDR2 from the germline V gene are MNHNY and SVGAGI (reference sequence). The CDR3 runs 14 residues. The CDR3 reads CASSYSVAGTEAFF. In nucleotides, the CDR3 is TGTGCCAGCAGTTACTCGGTGGCAGGCACTGAAGCTTTCTTT.

J is TRBJ2-2 and V is TRBV5-4, with D unclear. The CDR3 extends over 15 amino acids. V was shortened by 5 bases and J by 1 base, with 12 bases between the two germline ends. Germline assignment: CDR1 SGHNT and CDR2 YYREEE (reference sequence). The CDR3 loop is CASSSPAGNTGELFF. The DNA for the CDR3 is TGTGCCAGCAGTAGTCCCGCCGGGAACACCGGGGAGCTGTTTTTT.

V gene TRBV6-1 combines with J gene TRBJ2-7; 9 bases agree with TRBD1. Per germline, CDR1 MNHNS and CDR2 SASEGT. The V and J ends lost 8 bases and 4 bases, in that order; junction bases with no gene match: 12. This CDR3 spans 15 amino acids. The CDR3 coding sequence is TGTGCCAGCGGCACCCCCTCGGACAGGGGTTACGAGCAGTACTTC. This codes for CASGTPSDRGYEQYF.